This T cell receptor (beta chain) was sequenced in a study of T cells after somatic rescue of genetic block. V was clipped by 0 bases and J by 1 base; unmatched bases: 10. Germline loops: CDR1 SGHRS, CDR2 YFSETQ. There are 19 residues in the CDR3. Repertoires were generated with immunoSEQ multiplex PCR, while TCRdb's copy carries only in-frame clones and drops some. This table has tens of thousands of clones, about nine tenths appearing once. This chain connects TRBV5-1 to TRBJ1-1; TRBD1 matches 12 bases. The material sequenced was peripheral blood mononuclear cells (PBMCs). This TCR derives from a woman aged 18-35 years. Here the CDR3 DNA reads TGCGCCAGCAGCTTGGGAGGTTTGGGGACAGGGGGCGCGAACACTGAAGCTTTCTTT. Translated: CASSLGGLGTGGANTEAFF.